Listed here is a single T cell receptor beta chain. Participant age was roughly 18 to 89 years, and participants resided in about two dozen US areas. Before they entered the study, exposed participants had met a COVID-19 case within 2 weeks. The data originate from a study of blood T cell repertoires in COVID-19. For the study at large: Sources were T cells, B-cell-depleted T cells, or PBMCs; the material itself was cDNA or gDNA.

Germline CDR1 and CDR2: MNHEY and SVGAGI. Trimming cost V 2 bases and J 5 bases; bases outside gene matches: 9. This CDR3 comprises 15 residues. Per the study methods: Amplification of reference gene primers provided the estimated nucleated cell counts. Here immunoSEQ multiplex PCR was the method, and the copy in TCRdb shows in-frame clones only, minus some. That table supplies the V and J calls and clone size; D and trimming were determined from the DNA. The table has around 250,000 clones, about 85% seen once. The gene calls are TRBV6-5 and TRBJ2-7, with 7 bases that match TRBD1. This receptor was taken from a woman aged 50 to 60 who had been exposed to COVID-19. Sequencing used PBMCs or T cells enriched from blood (not recorded which). This CDR3 is CASSYGQGVKDEQYF. DNA for the CDR3: TGTGCCAGCAGTTACGGGCAGGGGGTTAAAGACGAGCAGTACTTC.